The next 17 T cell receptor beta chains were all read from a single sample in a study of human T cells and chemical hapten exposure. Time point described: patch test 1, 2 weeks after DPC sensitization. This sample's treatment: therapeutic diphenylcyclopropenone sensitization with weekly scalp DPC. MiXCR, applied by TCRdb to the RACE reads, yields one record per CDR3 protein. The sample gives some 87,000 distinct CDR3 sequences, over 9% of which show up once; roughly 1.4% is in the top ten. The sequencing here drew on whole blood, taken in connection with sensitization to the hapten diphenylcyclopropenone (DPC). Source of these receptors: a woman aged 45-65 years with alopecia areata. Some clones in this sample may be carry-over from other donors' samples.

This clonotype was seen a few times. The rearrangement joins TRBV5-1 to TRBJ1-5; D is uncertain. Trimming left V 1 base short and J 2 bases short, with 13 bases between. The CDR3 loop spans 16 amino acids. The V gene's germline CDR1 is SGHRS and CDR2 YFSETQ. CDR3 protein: CASSLWGGIGNQPQHF. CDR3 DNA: TGCGCCAGCAGCTTGTGGGGAGGGATCGGCAATCAGCCCCAGCATTTT.

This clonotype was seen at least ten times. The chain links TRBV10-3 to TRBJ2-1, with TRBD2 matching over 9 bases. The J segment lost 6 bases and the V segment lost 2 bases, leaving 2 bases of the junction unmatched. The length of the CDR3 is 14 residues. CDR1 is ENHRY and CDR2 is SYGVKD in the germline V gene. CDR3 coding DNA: TGTGCCATCAGTGAGGCGGGAGGGGGCAATGAGCAGTTCTTC. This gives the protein CAISEAGGGNEQFF.

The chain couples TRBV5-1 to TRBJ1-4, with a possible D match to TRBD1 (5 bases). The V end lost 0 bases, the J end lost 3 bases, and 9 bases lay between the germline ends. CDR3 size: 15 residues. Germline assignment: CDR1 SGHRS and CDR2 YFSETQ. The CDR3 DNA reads TGCGCCAGCAGCTTGGAGGGGTTGCCTAATGAAAAACTGTTTTTT. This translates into CASSLEGLPNEKLFF.

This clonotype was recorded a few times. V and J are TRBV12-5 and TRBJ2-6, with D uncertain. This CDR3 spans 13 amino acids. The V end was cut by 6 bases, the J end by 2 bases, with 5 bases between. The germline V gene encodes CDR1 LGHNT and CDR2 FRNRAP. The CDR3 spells CASGPTGANVLTF. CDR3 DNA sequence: TGTGCTAGTGGACCCACTGGGGCCAACGTCCTGACTTTC.

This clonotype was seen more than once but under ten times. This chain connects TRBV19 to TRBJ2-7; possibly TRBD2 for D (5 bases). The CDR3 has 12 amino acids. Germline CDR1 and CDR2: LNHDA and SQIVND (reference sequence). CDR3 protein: CARSAGTNEQYF. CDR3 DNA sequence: TGTGCGAGAAGTGCGGGTACGAACGAGCAGTACTTC.

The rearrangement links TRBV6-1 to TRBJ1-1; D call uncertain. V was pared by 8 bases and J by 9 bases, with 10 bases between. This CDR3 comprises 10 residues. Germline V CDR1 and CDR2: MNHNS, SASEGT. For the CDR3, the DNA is TGTGCCAGCGCCCTAGCTCAAGCTTTCTTT. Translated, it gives CASALAQAFF.

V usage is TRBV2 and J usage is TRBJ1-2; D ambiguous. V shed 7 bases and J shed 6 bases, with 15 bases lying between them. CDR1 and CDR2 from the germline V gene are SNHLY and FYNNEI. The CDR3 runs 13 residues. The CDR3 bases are TGTGCCAGCACCGAGATGCGTGCGGATGGCTACACCTTC. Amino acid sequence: CASTEMRADGYTF.

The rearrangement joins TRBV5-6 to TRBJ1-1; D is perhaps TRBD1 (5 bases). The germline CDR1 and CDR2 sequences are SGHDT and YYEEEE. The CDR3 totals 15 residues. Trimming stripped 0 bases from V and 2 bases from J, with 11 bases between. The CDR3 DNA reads TGTGCCAGCAGCTTGGAGGCCAGGGACAACACTGAAGCTTTCTTT. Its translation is CASSLEARDNTEAFF.

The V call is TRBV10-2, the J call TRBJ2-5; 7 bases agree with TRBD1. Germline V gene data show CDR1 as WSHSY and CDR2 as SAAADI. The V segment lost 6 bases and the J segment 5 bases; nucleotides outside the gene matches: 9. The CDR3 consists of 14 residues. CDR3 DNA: TGCGCCAGCAGGGGGAGAGGGGGCTTGGAGACCCAGTACTTC. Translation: CASRGRGGLETQYF.

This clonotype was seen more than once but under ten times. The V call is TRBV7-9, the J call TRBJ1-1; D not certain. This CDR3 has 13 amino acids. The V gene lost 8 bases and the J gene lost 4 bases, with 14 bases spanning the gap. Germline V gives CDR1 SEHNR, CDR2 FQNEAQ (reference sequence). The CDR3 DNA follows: TGTGCCAGCCGTTCTGGGGAATCCACTGAAGCTTTCTTT. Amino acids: CASRSGESTEAFF.

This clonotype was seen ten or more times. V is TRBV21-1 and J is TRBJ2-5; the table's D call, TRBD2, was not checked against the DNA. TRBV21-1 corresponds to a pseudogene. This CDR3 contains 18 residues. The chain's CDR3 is CASSKGASGRARKETQYF. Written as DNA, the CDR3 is TGTGCCAGCAGCAAAGGGGCTAGCGGGAGGGCACGGAAAGAGACCCAGTACTTC.

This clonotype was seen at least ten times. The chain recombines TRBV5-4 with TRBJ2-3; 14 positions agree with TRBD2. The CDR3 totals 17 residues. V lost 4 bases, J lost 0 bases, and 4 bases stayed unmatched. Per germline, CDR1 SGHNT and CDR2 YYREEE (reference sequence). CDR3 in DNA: TGTGCCAGCAGCCCCGGGACTAGCGGGAGAAGCACAGATACGCAGTATTTT. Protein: CASSPGTSGRSTDTQYF. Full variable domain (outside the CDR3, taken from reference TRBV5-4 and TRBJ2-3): ETGVTQSPTHLIKTRGQQVTLRCSSQSGHNTVSWYQQALGQGPQFIFQYYREEENGRGNFPPRFSGLQFPNYSSELNVNALELDDSALYLCASSPGTSGRSTDTQYFGPGTRLTVL.

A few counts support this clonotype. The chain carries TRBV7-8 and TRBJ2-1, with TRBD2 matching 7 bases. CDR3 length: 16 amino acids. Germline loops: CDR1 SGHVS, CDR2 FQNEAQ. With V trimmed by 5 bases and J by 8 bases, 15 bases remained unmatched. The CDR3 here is CASSPPGSGMLDEQFF. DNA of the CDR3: TGTGCCAGCAGCCCTCCGGGGAGCGGGATGCTCGATGAGCAGTTCTTC.

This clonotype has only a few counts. CDR3 sequence reads: CASSEGGSNEKLFF. The DNA for the CDR3 is TGTGCCAGCAGTGAGGGAGGATCTAATGAAAAACTGTTTTTT. The chain combines TRBV2 with TRBJ1-4; no firm D call. CDR1 and CDR2 from the germline V gene are SNHLY and FYNNEI. The V and J ends lost 3 bases and 3 bases respectively, with 8 bases between them. The CDR3 is 14 amino acids.

The CDR3 nucleotides are TGTGCCAGCAGCTTCATTAGCGGGAACACCGGGGAGCTGTTTTTT. Protein: CASSFISGNTGELFF. The chain combines TRBV9 with TRBJ2-2; possibly TRBD2 for D (6 bases). V was trimmed by 4 bases and J by 1 base, leaving 11 bases between them. There are 15 residues in the CDR3. CDR1 and CDR2 from the germline V gene are SGDLS and YYNGEE.

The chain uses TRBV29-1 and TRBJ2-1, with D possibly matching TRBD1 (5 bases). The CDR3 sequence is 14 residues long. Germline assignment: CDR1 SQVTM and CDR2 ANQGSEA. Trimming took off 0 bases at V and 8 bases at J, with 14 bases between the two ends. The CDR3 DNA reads TGCAGCGTTGAAGATCAGGGAAGGGGCTATGAGCAGTTCTTC. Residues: CSVEDQGRGYEQFF.

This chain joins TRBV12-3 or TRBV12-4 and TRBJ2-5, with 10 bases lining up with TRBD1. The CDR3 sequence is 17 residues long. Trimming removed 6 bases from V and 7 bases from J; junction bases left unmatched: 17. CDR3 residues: CASSLLPTGGPLGTQYF. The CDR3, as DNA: TGTGCCAGCAGCCTACTACCGACAGGGGGCCCGTTGGGGACCCAGTACTTC.